The text below deals with one T cell receptor beta chain. Its target antigen remains unknown. No base-level quality is on record; no much larger clone is a single base apart. The record originates from a study of shared T cell receptors in the human thymus (dated by TCRdb to about 2021). With respect to the entire study: The study examined how self-reactive, shared T-cell receptor alpha chains are generated in the human thymus.

Receptors were amplified or captured by the immunoSEQ multiplex PCR assay. Entries here come from immuneACCESS through TCRdb and include only in-frame sequences with V and J called. Some clones fail to appear in such tables; in the studies checked, an unresolved V gene covers under half of the shortfall, and the cause of the remainder is unknown. The sample table records 500,000 to 850,000 clones; more than 75% of these occur just once. The ten largest clones add up to just under 0.0095% of the sample. Counted from cysteine to phenylalanine, this CDR3 has 14 amino acids. The sequence is cut down to CDR3 DNA, 42 bases in frame from base 1. The trim is 6 bases for V and 2 bases for J, with a gap of 13 bases between the germline ends. CDR1 MNHEY and CDR2 SVGAGI are derived from the germline V gene. These sequences were also reported in another study, on human thymus T cells. That second report states: Donors were immunologically healthy infants undergoing open corrective cardiac surgery for congenital heart defects in Finland. Thymus tissue was collected as surgical resects that were removed during corrective cardiac surgery. Usage of V and J gene segments appeared to be biased in both the thymic and the peripheral blood repertoires. According to the related research, thymic TCR repertoires were highly overlapping among unrelated individuals. The study used about eight infant thymus samples plus four related peripheral blood samples to characterize TCR alpha and beta repertoires. Donor ages ranged from about 6 to 250 days, and the cohort comprised about six male and a couple of female infants. Thymocytes were freed from the tissue by mechanical means and kept at -70 degrees C as pellets of roughly 8.5-31 million cells. Genomic DNA was extracted from frozen cell pellets with a QIAsymphony instrument. TCRB and TCRAD loci were amplified from a standardized quantity of quality-controlled genomic DNA using the immunoSEQ multiplex PCR assay. The amplicons covered the V(D)J region and were long enough to include the CDR3 and to identify the V and J genes. Through the commercial immunoSEQ service, the amplicons were sequenced on an Illumina platform. Primer bias and sequencing errors were corrected as previously described, and TCRAD and TCRB were defined on the basis of the IMGT database. The repertoires were analysed using immunoSEQ Analyzer 3.0 and VDJTools for basic statistics, V/J segment usage, diversity estimates, rarefaction and pairwise overlap. Chao1, ChaoE, Efron-Thisted, Shannon and inverse Simpson indices were used to estimate diversity, which was also estimated on datasets down-sampled to the smallest sample. Repertoire overlap was determined by strict matching of CDR3 nucleotide sequence, V gene and J gene, and Jaccard-based multidimensional scaling clustering was applied. On average, thymus samples gave hundreds of thousands of unique TCRB clonotypes, whereas blood samples gave some 84,000.

This clonotype was obtained from a boy under three years old with a congenital heart defect. Donor details come from another sample of the same person, matched by shared clones. The chain was built from TRBV6-5 and TRBJ2-5; 6 matching bases give a weak D call of TRBD2. The sample taken for sequencing was thymocytes. Read as DNA, the sequence is TGTGCCAGCAGAACTGCCGGGAGACAAGAGACCCAGTACTTC. Its protein is CASRTAGRQETQYF.